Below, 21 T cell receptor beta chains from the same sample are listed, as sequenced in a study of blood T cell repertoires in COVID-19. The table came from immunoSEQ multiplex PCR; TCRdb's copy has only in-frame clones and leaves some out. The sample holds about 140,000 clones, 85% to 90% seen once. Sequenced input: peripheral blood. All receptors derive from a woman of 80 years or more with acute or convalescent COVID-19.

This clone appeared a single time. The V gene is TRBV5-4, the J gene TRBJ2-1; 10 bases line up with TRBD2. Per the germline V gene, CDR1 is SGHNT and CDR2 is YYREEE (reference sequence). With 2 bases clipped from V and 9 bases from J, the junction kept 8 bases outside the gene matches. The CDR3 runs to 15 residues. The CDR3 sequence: CASSFRAGGPGEQFF. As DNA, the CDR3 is TGTGCCAGCAGCTTCCGAGCGGGGGGGCCGGGTGAGCAGTTCTTC. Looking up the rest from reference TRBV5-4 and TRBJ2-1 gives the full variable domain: ETGVTQSPTHLIKTRGQQVTLRCSSQSGHNTVSWYQQALGQGPQFIFQYYREEENGRGNFPPRFSGLQFPNYSSELNVNALELDDSALYLCASSFRAGGPGEQFFGPGTRLTVL.

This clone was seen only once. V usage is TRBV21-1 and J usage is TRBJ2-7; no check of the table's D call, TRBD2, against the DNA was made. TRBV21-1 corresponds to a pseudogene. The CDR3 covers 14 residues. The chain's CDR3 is CASSTFLPGYEQYF. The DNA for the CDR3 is TGTGCCAGCAGCACATTTCTCCCCGGGTACGAGCAGTACTTC.

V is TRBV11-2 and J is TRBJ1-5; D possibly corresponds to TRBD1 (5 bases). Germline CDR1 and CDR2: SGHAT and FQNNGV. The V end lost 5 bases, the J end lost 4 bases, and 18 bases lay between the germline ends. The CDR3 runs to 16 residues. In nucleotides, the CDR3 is TGTGCCAGCAGCCTAACGGGGGTTGCCGGAAATCAGCCCCAGCATTTT. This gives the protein CASSLTGVAGNQPQHF.

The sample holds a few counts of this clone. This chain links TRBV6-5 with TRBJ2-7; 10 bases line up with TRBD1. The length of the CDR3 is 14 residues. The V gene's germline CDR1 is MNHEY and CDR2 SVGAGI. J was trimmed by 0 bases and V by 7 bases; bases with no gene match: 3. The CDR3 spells CASKDRGPSYEQYF. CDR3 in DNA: TGTGCCAGCAAAGACAGGGGGCCCTCCTACGAGCAGTACTTC.

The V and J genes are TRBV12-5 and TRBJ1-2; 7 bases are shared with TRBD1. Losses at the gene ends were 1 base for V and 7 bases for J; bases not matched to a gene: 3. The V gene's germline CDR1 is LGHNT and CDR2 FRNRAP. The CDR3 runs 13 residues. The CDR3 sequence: CASGLGRGSGYTF. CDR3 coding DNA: TGTGCTAGTGGTTTGGGCAGGGGGTCTGGCTACACCTTC.

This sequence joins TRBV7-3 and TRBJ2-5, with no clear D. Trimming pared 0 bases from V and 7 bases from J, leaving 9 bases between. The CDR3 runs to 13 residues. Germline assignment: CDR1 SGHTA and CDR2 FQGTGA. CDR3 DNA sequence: TGTGCCAGCAGCTTAACGGGCCTTGGGACCCAGTACTTC. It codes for CASSLTGLGTQYF. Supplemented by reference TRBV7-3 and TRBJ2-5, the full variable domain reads GAGVSQTPSNKVTEKGKYVELRCDPISGHTALYWYRQSLGQGPEFLIYFQGTGAADDSGLPNDRFFAVRPEGSVSTLKIQRTERGDSAVYLCASSLTGLGTQYFGPGTRLLVL.

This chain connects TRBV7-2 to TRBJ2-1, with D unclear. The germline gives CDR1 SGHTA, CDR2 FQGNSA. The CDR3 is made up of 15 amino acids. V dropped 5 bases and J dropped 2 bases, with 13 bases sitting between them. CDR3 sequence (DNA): TGTGCCAGCAGCCCCGGTCCTGTAGCCTACAATGAGCAGTTCTTC. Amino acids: CASSPGPVAYNEQFF.

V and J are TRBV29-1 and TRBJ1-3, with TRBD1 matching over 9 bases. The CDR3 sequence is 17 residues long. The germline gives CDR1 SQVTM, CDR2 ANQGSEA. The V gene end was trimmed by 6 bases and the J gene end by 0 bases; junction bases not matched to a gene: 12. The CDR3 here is CSVIPGTGLSSGNTIYF. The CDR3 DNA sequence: TGCAGCGTCATTCCCGGGACAGGGTTGAGCTCTGGAAACACCATATATTTT.

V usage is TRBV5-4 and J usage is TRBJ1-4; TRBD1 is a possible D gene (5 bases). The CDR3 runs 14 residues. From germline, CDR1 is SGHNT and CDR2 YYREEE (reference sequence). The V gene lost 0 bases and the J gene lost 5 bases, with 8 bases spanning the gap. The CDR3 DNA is TGTGCCAGCAGCTTGGGGGGGAGGAATGAAAAACTGTTTTTT. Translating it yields CASSLGGRNEKLFF.

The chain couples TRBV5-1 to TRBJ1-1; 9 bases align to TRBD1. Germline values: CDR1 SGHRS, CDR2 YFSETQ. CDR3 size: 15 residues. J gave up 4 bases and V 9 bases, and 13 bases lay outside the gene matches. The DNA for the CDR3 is TGCGCCACGGGACAGGGTTCTGCTTCGCCCACTGAAGCTTTCTTT. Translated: CATGQGSASPTEAFF.

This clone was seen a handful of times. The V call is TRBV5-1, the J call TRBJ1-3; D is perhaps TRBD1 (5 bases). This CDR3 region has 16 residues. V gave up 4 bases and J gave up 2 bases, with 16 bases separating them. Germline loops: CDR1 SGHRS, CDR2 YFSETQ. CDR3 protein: CASSPYNTGAGNTIYF. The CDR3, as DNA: TGCGCCAGCAGCCCCTATAACACGGGGGCTGGAAACACCATATATTTT.

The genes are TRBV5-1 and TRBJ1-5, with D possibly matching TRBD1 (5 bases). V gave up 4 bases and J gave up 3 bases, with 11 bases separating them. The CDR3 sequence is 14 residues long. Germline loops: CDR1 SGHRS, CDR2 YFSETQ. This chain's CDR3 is CASSAGTTNQPQHF. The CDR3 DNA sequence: TGCGCCAGCAGCGCCGGGACTACCAATCAGCCCCAGCATTTT. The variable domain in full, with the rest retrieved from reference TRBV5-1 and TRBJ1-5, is KAGVTQTPRYLIKTRGQQVTLSCSPISGHRSVSWYQQTPGQGLQFLFEYFSETQRNKGNFPGRFSGRQFSNSRSEMNVSTLELGDSALYLCASSAGTTNQPQHFGDGTRLSIL.

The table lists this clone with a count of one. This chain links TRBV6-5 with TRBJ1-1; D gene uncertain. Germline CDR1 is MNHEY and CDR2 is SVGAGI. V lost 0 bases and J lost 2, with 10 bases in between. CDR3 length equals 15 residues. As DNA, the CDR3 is TGTGCCAGCAGTTACTCGATACTGCTAAACACTGAAGCTTTCTTT. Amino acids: CASSYSILLNTEAFF.

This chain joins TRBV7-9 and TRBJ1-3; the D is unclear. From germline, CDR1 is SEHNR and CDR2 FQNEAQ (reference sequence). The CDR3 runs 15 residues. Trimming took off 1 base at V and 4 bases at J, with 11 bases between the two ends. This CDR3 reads CASSLVLSEGNTIYF. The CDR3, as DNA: TGTGCCAGCAGCTTAGTATTATCCGAGGGAAACACCATATATTTT.

The CDR3 loop reads CSVSGGLNYGYTF. CDR3 nucleotide sequence: TGCAGCGTCTCGGGGGGCCTTAACTATGGCTACACCTTC. The chain combines TRBV29-1 with TRBJ1-2; perhaps TRBD1 as D (6 bases). Trimming removed 6 bases from V and 1 base from J, with 12 bases in between. Germline CDR1 is SQVTM and CDR2 is ANQGSEA. There are 13 residues in the CDR3.

The CDR3 DNA reads as TGTGCCAGCAGCTTAGTAACTAGCGGGGGGCCTGAGACCCAGTACTTC. Its protein is CASSLVTSGGPETQYF. This chain links TRBV7-6 with TRBJ2-5, with 12 nucleotides matching TRBD2. The CDR3 covers 16 residues. Looked up from germline, CDR1 is SGHVS and CDR2 is FNYEAQ. Germline trimming cut 1 base from V and 5 bases from J; bases unmatched to any gene: 5. The full variable domain, rest sourced from reference TRBV7-6 and TRBJ2-5, is GAGVSQSPRYKVTKRGQDVALRCDPISGHVSLYWYRQALGQGPEFLTYFNYEAQQDKSGLPNDRFSAERPEGSISTLTIQRTEQRDSAMYRCASSLVTSGGPETQYFGPGTRLLVL.

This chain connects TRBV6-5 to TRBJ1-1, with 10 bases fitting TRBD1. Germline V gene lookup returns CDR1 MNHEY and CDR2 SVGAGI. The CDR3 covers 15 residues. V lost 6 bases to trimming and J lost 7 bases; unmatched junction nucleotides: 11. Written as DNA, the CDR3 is TGTGCCAGCAGCCGGGACAGGGGCTTTACCGGTGAAGCTTTCTTT. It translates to CASSRDRGFTGEAFF.

The CDR3 region is CASSLAPTGGTEAFF. The CDR3 bases are TGCGCCAGCAGCTTGGCTCCAACAGGGGGTACTGAAGCTTTCTTT. The rearrangement joins TRBV5-1 to TRBJ1-1; 8 bases are a match to TRBD1. CDR1 and CDR2 (germline): SGHRS, YFSETQ. The CDR3 runs to 15 residues. After removal of 0 bases from V and 5 bases from J, the junction contained 6 bases not matched to a gene.

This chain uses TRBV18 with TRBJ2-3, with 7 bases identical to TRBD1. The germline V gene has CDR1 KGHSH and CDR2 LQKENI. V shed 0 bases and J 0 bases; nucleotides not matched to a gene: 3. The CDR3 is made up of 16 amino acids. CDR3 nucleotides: TGTGCCAGCTCACCACCGGGACAGACTAGCACAGATACGCAGTATTTT. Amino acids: CASSPPGQTSTDTQYF.

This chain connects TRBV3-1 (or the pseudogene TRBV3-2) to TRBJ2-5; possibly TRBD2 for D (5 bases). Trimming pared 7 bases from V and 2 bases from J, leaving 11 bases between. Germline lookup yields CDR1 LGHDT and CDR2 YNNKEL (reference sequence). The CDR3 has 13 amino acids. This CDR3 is CASTGMSQETQYF. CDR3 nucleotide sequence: TGTGCCAGCACGGGAATGAGTCAAGAGACCCAGTACTTC.

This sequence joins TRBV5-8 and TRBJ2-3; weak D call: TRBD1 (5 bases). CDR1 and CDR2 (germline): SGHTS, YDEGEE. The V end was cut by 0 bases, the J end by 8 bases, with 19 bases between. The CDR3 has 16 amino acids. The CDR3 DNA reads TGTGCCAGCAGCTTGGTACGCAGAGGACACGTTGGTACGCAGTATTTT. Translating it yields CASSLVRRGHVGTQYF.